This is a list of T cell receptor beta chains from one sample in a study of blood T cells in healthy people across ages. MiXCR was run by TCRdb on the 5' RACE reads, yielding one entry per CDR3 protein. The sample has 1.5 million or so distinct CDR3 sequences, less than 45% seen once. The sample comprised blood. These TCRs come from a woman under 30 in good health. CDR3s include the opening cysteine and the closing phenylalanine or tryptophan. D genes are given only for firm matches. Clone size is stated in some rows and not others, as once, few, many or a class when expanded.

d_call	j_call	clone_size	cdr3_length	v_call	cdr3_nt	cdr3_aa
TRBD1	TRBJ2-1	many	15	TRBV15	TGTGCCACCAAAAGGACAGGGAGCTCCTACAATGAGCAGTTCTTC	CATKRTGSSYNEQFF
-	TRBJ2-3	few	15	TRBV4-2	TGTGCCAGCAGCCAAACGCGAGTATACACAGATACGCAGTATTTT	CASSQTRVYTDTQYF
TRBD1	TRBJ2-2	once	16	TRBV7-9	TGTGCCAGCAGCTTCCCGGGACAGGGGCCCACCGGGGAGCTGTTTTTT	CASSFPGQGPTGELFF
TRBD2	TRBJ2-7	many	12	TRBV2	TGTGCCAGCAGGACTAGCGGGTACGAGCAGTACTTC	CASRTSGYEQYF
TRBD2	TRBJ2-3	few	17	TRBV7-9	TGTGCCAGCAGCTATTTCACGACTAGCGGGTACACAGATACGCAGTATTTT	CASSYFTTSGYTDTQYF
TRBD2	TRBJ2-5	few	16	TRBV7-9	TGTGCCAGCAGCCCTCTAGCGGGGGTCTTACAAGAGACCCAGTACTTC	CASSPLAGVLQETQYF
TRBD2	TRBJ2-1	few	14	TRBV29-1	TGCAGCGTTTGGAGGGACTATCTGGGCAATGAGCAGTTCTTC	CSVWRDYLGNEQFF
-	TRBJ1-1	few	14	TRBV4-2	TGTGCCAGCAGTAAAGGGGGTTGGGACACTGAAGCTTTCTTT	CASSKGGWDTEAFF
-	TRBJ2-4	few	15	TRBV4-3	TGCGCCAGCAGCCAAGACTACAGGGTCACAAGGGAGCAGTACTTC	CASSQDYRVTREQYF
-	TRBJ1-1	-	14	TRBV3-1	TGTGCCAGCAGCCCCGCAACCGGGACAACTGAAGCTTTCTTT	CASSPATGTTEAFF
-	TRBJ2-7	few	14	TRBV12-3/TRBV12-4	TGTGCCAGCAGTGACCGGGACACGGGGAACGAGCAGTACTTC	CASSDRDTGNEQYF
-	TRBJ2-6	-	18	TRBV5-8	TGTGCCAGCAGCTTGCGCCCCGGGGCGAGTTCTGGGGCCAACGTCCTGACTTTC	CASSLRPGASSGANVLTF
TRBD1	TRBJ2-7	-	14	TRBV9	TGTGCCAGCAGCCTCGGACAGGGGCCGGGCGAGCAGTACTTC	CASSLGQGPGEQYF
-	TRBJ2-1	few	14	TRBV4-1	TGCGCCAGCAGCTTAGCAATAACCTACAATGAGCAGTTCTTC	CASSLAITYNEQFF
TRBD2	TRBJ2-1	few	21	TRBV4-1	TGCGCCAGCAGCCAAGGTGTACGCGGGGGGCCAATCGTTTCCTCCTACAATGAGCAGTTCTTC	CASSQGVRGGPIVSSYNEQFF
-	TRBJ2-7	few	15	TRBV19	TGTGCCAGTAGTATATCGACCAAAGGGGGAAACGAGCAGTACTTC	CASSISTKGGNEQYF
-	TRBJ1-1	-	14	TRBV2	TGTGCCAGCAGTGAAGCGCTAGAGCTCACTGAAGCTTTCTTT	CASSEALELTEAFF
-	TRBJ2-1	-	12	TRBV20-1	TGCAGTGCTAGACGGACATACAATGAGCAGTTCTTC	CSARRTYNEQFF
TRBD1	TRBJ2-7	once	13	TRBV19	TGTGCCAGTAGTATCCGGGACAGGTACGAGCAGTACTTC	CASSIRDRYEQYF
TRBD1	TRBJ1-5	-	13	TRBV6-5	TGTGCCAGCGGGCCGGGACAGTGGCAGCCCCAGCATTTT	CASGPGQWQPQHF
-	TRBJ2-5	many	14	TRBV29-1	TGCAGCGTTGATCAGTACCAGGGGCAAGAGACCCAGTACTTC	CSVDQYQGQETQYF
TRBD2	TRBJ2-3	-	17	TRBV6-2/TRBV6-3	TGTGCCAGCAGCCCCCTCCCCGTAGCGGGGAAGGCAGATACGCAGTATTTT	CASSPLPVAGKADTQYF
-	TRBJ2-7	-	14	TRBV29-1	TGCAGCGTTGTCCTCAGGGGAGCTCTTCACGAGCAGTACTTC	CSVVLRGALHEQYF
-	TRBJ2-1	-	14	TRBV7-2	TGTGCCAGCAGGCTACAGGGTAGCTCCTACGAGCAGTTCTTC	CASRLQGSSYEQFF
-	TRBJ2-7	few	16	TRBV5-1	TGCGCCAGCAGCTTGTCAGGATTGCGCGTTGTAGACGAGCAGTACTTC	CASSLSGLRVVDEQYF
-	TRBJ2-3	few	14	TRBV2	TGTGCCAGCAGGGCGGGGTTGGGCACAGATACGCAGTATTTT	CASRAGLGTDTQYF
TRBD2	TRBJ2-1	once	19	TRBV4-1	TGCGCCAGCAGCCTCGGTAGGCTAGCGGGGGGGAGCTCCTACAATGGGCAGTTCTTC	CASSLGRLAGGSSYNGQFF
-	TRBJ2-5	many	15	TRBV28	TGTGCCAGCAGTGGGGGTGGGAGCCTCCAAGAGACCCAGTACTTC	CASSGGGSLQETQYF
-	TRBJ1-2	-	12	TRBV7-2	TGTGCCAGCAGACCAACGGGGTATGGCTACACCTTC	CASRPTGYGYTF
-	TRBJ2-5	-	14	TRBV9	TGTGCCAGCAGCGACGGTAGGGAACAAGAGACCCAGTACTTC	CASSDGREQETQYF
-	TRBJ1-1	-	14	TRBV27	TGTGCCAGCAGAAACCAGGGGTTTTACACTGAAGCTTTCTTT	CASRNQGFYTEAFF
TRBD1	TRBJ2-7	few	15	TRBV18	TGTGCCAGCTCACCGGGACAGGGGACCTCCTACGAGCAGTACTTC	CASSPGQGTSYEQYF
-	TRBJ1-1	-	15	TRBV5-1	TGCGCCAGCAGCTCCGGGGCAGGGTGGGACACTGAAGCTTTCTTT	CASSSGAGWDTEAFF
-	TRBJ1-2	once	12	TRBV6-5	TGTGCCAGCAGTAACAGGGTCTATGGCTACACCTTC	CASSNRVYGYTF
-	TRBJ2-7	-	13	TRBV27	TGTGCCAGCAGAACCGGGACGATAGACGAGCAGTACTTC	CASRTGTIDEQYF
TRBD2	TRBJ2-1	-	15	TRBV3-1	TGTGCCAGCAGCCCCATCGGACTAGCGAAGAATGAGCAGTTCTTC	CASSPIGLAKNEQFF
-	TRBJ2-3	few	18	TRBV6-2/TRBV6-3	TGTGCCAGCAGTTACAGCCGTCCGAGGGCAACTAGCACAGATACGCAGTATTTT	CASSYSRPRATSTDTQYF
-	TRBJ1-5	few	15	TRBV6-5	TGTGCCAGCACCTGGGGGGCGCGGACCAATCAGCCCCAGCATTTT	CASTWGARTNQPQHF
TRBD2	TRBJ2-1	few	14	TRBV7-8	TGTGCCAGCGGGACTAGCGGACCTTACAATGAGCAGTTCTTC	CASGTSGPYNEQFF
-	TRBJ1-4	-	14	TRBV7-9	TGTGCCAGCGCAAGAGATGCAACTAATGAAAAACTGTTTTTT	CASARDATNEKLFF
-	TRBJ2-6	many	14	TRBV4-3	TGCGCCAGCAGCACCTCCTCTGGGGCCAACGTCCTGACTTTC	CASSTSSGANVLTF
TRBD1	TRBJ2-1	many	12	TRBV6-2/TRBV6-3	TGTGCCAGCAGCTACAGGGGCTATGAGCAGTTCTTC	CASSYRGYEQFF
TRBD2	TRBJ2-1	-	14	TRBV7-8	TGTGCCAGCAGCTTCGCGGGAGAGGGGAGTGAGCAGTTCTTC	CASSFAGEGSEQFF
TRBD1	TRBJ1-1	-	15	TRBV29-1	TGCAGCGTTGCAGGACAGGGCGCTTTGAACACTGAAGCTTTCTTT	CSVAGQGALNTEAFF
-	TRBJ1-2	-	13	TRBV25-1	TGTGCCAGCAGCCTCAAAGGTTACTATGGCTACACCTTC	CASSLKGYYGYTF
-	TRBJ1-1	once	18	TRBV3-1	TGTGCCAGCAGCCACAAAAACGTGGGAGGAGGGGCGCGGGTTGAAGCTTTCTTT	CASSHKNVGGGARVEAFF
-	TRBJ1-2	few	12	TRBV9	TGTGCCAGCAGCGTAGCAGGGGCCGGCTACACCTTC	CASSVAGAGYTF
-	TRBJ1-2	few	15	TRBV5-1	TGCGCCAGCAGCTTCCAGGATTTCAAAAATTATGGCTACACCTTC	CASSFQDFKNYGYTF
-	TRBJ2-7	few	13	TRBV28	TGTGCCAGCAGTTTCTGGGGTCGCCGCGAGCAGTACTTC	CASSFWGRREQYF
-	TRBJ2-7	-	14	TRBV9	TGTGCCAGCAGCGTAGCTAGGGACCCCTACGAGCAGTACTTC	CASSVARDPYEQYF
TRBD1	TRBJ2-2	-	16	TRBV7-9	TGTGCCAGCAGCCACCCGACAGGGCTGAACACCGGGGAGCTGTTTTTT	CASSHPTGLNTGELFF
-	TRBJ2-2	few	15	TRBV12-3/TRBV12-4	TGTGCCAGCAGTACAGAAGGGAGGTCAACCGGGGAGCTGTTTTTT	CASSTEGRSTGELFF
-	TRBJ2-1	-	21	TRBV12-3/TRBV12-4	TGTGCCAGCAGTCGGTTGTTGGGCCAACCAGGTACGGCCCCGTGGCTCAATGAGCAGTTCTTC	CASSRLLGQPGTAPWLNEQFF
-	TRBJ2-7	-	12	TRBV5-1	TGCGCCAGCAGCGTGATAGGGGACGAGCAGTACTTC	CASSVIGDEQYF
-	TRBJ1-1	-	13	TRBV6-6	TGTGCCAGCAGTTACTCGATCGGACTTCAAGCTTTCTTT	CASSYSIGLQAFF